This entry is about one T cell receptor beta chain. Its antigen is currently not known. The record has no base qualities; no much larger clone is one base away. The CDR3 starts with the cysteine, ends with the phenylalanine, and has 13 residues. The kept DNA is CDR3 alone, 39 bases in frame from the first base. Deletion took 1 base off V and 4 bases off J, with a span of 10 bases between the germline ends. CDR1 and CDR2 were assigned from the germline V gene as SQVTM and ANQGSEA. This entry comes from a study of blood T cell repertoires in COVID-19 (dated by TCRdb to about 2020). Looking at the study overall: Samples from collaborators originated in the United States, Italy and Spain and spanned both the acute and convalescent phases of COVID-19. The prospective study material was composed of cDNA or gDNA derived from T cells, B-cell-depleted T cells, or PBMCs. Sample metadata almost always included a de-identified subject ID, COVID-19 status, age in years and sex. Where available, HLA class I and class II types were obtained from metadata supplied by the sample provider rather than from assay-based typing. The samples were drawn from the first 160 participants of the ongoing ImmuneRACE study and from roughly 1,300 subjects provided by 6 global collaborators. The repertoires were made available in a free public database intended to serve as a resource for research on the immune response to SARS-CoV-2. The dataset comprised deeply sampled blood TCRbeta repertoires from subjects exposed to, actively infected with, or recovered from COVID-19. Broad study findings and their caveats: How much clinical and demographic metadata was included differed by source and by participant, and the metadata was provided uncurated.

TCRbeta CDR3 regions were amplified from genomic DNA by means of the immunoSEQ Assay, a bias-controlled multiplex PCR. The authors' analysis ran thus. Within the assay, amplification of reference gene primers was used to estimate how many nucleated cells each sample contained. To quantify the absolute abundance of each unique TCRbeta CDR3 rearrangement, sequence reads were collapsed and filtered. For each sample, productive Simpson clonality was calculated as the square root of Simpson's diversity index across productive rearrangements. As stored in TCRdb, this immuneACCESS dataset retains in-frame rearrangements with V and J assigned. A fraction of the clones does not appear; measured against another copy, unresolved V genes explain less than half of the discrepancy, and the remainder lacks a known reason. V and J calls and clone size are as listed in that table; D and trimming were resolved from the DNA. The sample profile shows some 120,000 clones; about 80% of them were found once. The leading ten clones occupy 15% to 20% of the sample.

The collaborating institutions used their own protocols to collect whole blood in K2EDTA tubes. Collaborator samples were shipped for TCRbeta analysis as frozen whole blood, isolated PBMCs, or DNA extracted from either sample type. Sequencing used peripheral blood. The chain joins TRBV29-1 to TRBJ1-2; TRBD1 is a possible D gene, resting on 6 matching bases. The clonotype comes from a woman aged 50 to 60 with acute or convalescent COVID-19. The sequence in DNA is TGCAGCGTTGAAGTGGGGGCCGGCTATGGCTACACCTTC. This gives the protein CSVEVGAGYGYTF.